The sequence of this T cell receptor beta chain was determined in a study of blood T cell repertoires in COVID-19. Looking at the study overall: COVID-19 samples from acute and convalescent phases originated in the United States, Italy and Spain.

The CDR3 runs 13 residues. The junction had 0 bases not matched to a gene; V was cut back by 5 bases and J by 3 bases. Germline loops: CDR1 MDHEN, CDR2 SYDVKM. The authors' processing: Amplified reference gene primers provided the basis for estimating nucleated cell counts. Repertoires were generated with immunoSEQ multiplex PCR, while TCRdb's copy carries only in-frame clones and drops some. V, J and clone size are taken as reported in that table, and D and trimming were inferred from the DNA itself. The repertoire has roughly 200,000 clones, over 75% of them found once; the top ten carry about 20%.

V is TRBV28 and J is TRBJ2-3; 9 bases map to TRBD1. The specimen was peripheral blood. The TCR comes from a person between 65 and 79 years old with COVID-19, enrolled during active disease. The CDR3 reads CASSGQGTDTQYF. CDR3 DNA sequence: TGTGCCAGCAGTGGACAGGGGACAGATACGCAGTATTTT.